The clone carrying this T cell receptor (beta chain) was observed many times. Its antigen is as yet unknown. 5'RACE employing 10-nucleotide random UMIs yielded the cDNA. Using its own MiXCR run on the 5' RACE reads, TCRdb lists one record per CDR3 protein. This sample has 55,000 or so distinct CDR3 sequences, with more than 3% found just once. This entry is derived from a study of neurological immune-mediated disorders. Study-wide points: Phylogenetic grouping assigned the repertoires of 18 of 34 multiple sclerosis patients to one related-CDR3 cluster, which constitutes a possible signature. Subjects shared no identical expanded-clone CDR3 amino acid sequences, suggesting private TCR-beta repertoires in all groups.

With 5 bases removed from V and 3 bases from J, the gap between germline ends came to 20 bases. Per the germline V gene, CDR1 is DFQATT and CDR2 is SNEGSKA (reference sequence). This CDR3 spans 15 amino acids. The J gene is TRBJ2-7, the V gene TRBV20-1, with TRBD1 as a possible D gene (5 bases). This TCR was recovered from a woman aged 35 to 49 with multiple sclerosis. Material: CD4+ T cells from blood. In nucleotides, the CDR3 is TGCAGTGCTTCCCATTTCGCAGGGCCCAACTACGAGCAGTACTTC. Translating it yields CSASHFAGPNYEQYF.